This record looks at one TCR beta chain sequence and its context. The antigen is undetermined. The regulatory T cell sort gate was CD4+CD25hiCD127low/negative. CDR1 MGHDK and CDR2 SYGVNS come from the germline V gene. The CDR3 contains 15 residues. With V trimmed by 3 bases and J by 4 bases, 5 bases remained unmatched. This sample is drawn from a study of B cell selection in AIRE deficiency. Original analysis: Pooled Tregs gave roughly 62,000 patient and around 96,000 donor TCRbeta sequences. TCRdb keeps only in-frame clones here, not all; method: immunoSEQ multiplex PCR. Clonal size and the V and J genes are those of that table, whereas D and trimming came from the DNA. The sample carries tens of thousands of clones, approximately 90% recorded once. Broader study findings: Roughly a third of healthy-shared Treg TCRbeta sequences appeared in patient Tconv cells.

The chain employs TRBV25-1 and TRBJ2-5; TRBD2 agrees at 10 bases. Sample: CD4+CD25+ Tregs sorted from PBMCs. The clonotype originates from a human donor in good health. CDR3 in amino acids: CASSEGRLAGETQYF. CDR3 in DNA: TGTGCCAGCAGTGAGGGGAGACTAGCGGGAGAGACCCAGTACTTC. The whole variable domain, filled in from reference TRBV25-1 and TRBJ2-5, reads EADIYQTPRYLVIGTGKKITLECSQTMGHDKMYWYQQDPGMELHLIHYSYGVNSTEKGDLSSESTVSRIRTEHFPLTLESARPSHTSQYLCASSEGRLAGETQYFGPGTRLLVL.